Listed here are 2 T cell receptor beta chains from one sample, sequenced in a study of Ad26.COV2.S vaccination and SARS-CoV-2 variants. Treatment in this sample: 19 received Ad26.COV2.S at low or high dose, single or two shots; 5 received placebo; per-sample allocation not given. Samples came from day 63 after the first vaccine or placebo injection. Assay used: immunoSEQ multiplex PCR; TCRdb lists only in-frame clones, some missing. This sample carries some 290,000 clones, around four fifths of them seen once, and the ten largest clones take 2.1%. Sequences were derived from peripheral blood, sampled in a trial of Ad26.COV2.S vaccine versus placebo. The source is a person aged 18 to 65 who received the Ad26.COV2.S COVID-19 vaccine or a placebo.

A note on this clone: Other DNA sequences within the sample encode an identical CDR3. The chain is built from TRBV19 and TRBJ2-7; 7 nucleotides line up with TRBD1. V lost 5 bases, J lost 0 bases, and 4 bases stayed unmatched. CDR1 is LNHDA, CDR2 SQIVND, per germline (reference sequence). This CDR3 spans 14 amino acids. Here the CDR3 reads CASSPRDSSYEQYF. In DNA, the CDR3 is TGTGCCAGTAGTCCCCGGGACAGCTCCTACGAGCAGTACTTC.

The table lists this clone with a count of one. J is TRBJ2-7 and V is TRBV29-1; unclear D gene. Trimming left V 7 bases short and J 5 bases short, with 18 bases between. Germline assignment: CDR1 SQVTM and CDR2 ANQGSEA. CDR3 length: 13 amino acids. The CDR3 DNA reads as TGCAGCGCCCTTGGACGGGTGCGTCACGAGCAGTACTTC. This translates into CSALGRVRHEQYF.